These 9 T cell receptor beta chains came from one sample sequenced in a study of blood T cells in healthy people across ages. Primed by a sample-barcoded 5' primer and a J-beta primer mix, a second PCR proceeded for roughly 6 to 12 cycles. MiXCR was run by TCRdb on the 5' RACE reads, yielding one entry per CDR3 protein. The sample comprises just under 750,000 distinct CDR3 sequences, around a fifth of which are singletons, and around 21% rests with the top ten. The sample was blood. The receptors here all came from a man aged 65 to 85 in good health.

The chain combines TRBV7-6 with TRBJ1-6; unclear D gene. V dropped 7 bases and J dropped 4 bases, with 5 bases sitting between them. The germline gives CDR1 SGHVS, CDR2 FNYEAQ. This CDR3 comprises 12 residues. The CDR3 nucleotides read TGTGCCAGCAACACTTATAATTCACCCCTCCACTTT. Amino acids: CASNTYNSPLHF.

A few counts support this clonotype. The V call is TRBV4-3, the J call TRBJ2-3; 14 bases fit TRBD2. Germline V gene lookup returns CDR1 LGHNA and CDR2 YSLEER. Trimming cost V 4 bases and J 6 bases; bases outside gene matches: 9. The CDR3 extends over 17 amino acids. CDR3 coding DNA: TGCGCCAGCAGCCCTATGGGACTAGCGGGAGAGGGGGATACGCAGTATTTT. As protein: CASSPMGLAGEGDTQYF.

V usage is TRBV12-3 or TRBV12-4 and J usage is TRBJ2-7, with D perhaps matching TRBD2 (5 bases). Deletions cut 5 bases from V and 8 bases from J, with 16 bases between. The CDR3 covers 13 residues. CDR3 residues: CASSIRELRQQYF. In DNA form, the CDR3 reads TGTGCCAGCAGTATCCGGGAACTACGGCAGCAGTACTTC.

This clonotype came up many times. The chain uses TRBV12-3 or TRBV12-4 and TRBJ2-5; 12 bases map to TRBD2. The V segment lost 5 bases and the J segment 6 bases; nucleotides outside the gene matches: 13. The CDR3 totals 17 residues. The CDR3 region has the DNA TGTGCCAGCAGTCCCACTTCTAGCGGGGGGGCTTTGAAGACCCAGTACTTC. Amino acids: CASSPTSSGGALKTQYF.

The rearrangement joins TRBV12-3 or TRBV12-4 to TRBJ1-6; weak D call: TRBD1 (5 bases). Deletions cut 5 bases from V and 7 bases from J, with 12 bases between. The length of the CDR3 is 14 residues. In DNA form, the CDR3 reads TGTGCCAGCAGTCCACAGGCGACCAATTCACCCCTCCACTTT. Amino acids: CASSPQATNSPLHF.

This clonotype was seen a few times. The V and J genes are TRBV18 and TRBJ2-5; 7 positions agree with TRBD1. TRBJ2-7 matches the DNA end more closely, so the J call is doubtful. Germline values: CDR1 KGHSH, CDR2 LQKENI. This CDR3 spans 14 amino acids. CDR3 in amino acids: CASSPGQLYYEQYF. Written as DNA, the CDR3 is TGTGCCAGCTCACCGGGACAGCTATACTACGAGCAGTACTTC.

This clonotype was picked up a small number of times. The rearrangement links TRBV6-1 to TRBJ2-3, with TRBD2 matching 7 bases. With V trimmed by 7 bases and J by 0 bases, 7 bases remained unmatched. The CDR3 has 15 residues. The V gene's germline CDR1 is MNHNS and CDR2 SASEGT. Here the CDR3 reads CASTVTAGSTDTQYF. DNA of the CDR3: TGTGCCAGCACCGTTACAGCGGGAAGCACAGATACGCAGTATTTT.

This clonotype was observed a few times. The J gene is TRBJ2-7, the V gene TRBV20-1; D gene uncertain. Trimming removed 0 bases from V and 6 bases from J, with 15 bases in between. Germline V gives CDR1 DFQATT, CDR2 SNEGSKA (reference sequence). The CDR3 runs 14 residues. CDR3 sequence (DNA): TGCAGTGCTAGAGAGAATGGCGGTTGGACCGAGCAGTACTTC. It specifies CSARENGGWTEQYF.

This clonotype turned up a few times. The chain is built from TRBV6-2 or TRBV6-3 and TRBJ2-1; 12 nucleotides line up with TRBD2. Germline lookup yields CDR1 MNHEY and CDR2 SVGEGT. Trimming cost V 7 bases and J 8 bases; bases outside gene matches: 9. The CDR3 covers 15 residues. The CDR3 DNA follows: TGTGCCAGCAACCTAGCGGGGGGGCCTAAGGATGAGCAGTTCTTC. It translates to CASNLAGGPKDEQFF.